The clone carrying this TCR beta chain was recorded many times. No antigen is known for it. The data belong to a study of breast tumors, draining lymph nodes, adjacent tissues. The study, taken as a whole, reports: Data fit most tumor T cells coming from lymph node, expanding in tumor. Tumors had less TCR diversity than lymph nodes, more than nontumor tissue.

CDR1 DFQATT and CDR2 SNEGSKA come from the germline V gene (reference sequence). CDR3 size: 14 residues. V trimming: 1 base; J trimming: 5 bases; junction bases outside the gene matches: 5. Axillary draining lymph nodes of breast cancer patients supplied the node samples. TCRdb reanalysed the multiplex PCR reads using MiXCR and keeps one entry per CDR3 protein. The data show fewer than 150,000 distinct CDR3 sequences, over 20% seen once. The sequence came from a female donor with breast cancer. Some clones in this sample may be carry-over from other donors' samples. The chain uses TRBV20-1 and TRBJ2-7; TRBD2 aligns across 10 bases. Source material: axillary lymph node tissue. The CDR3 loop reads CSARGHSGRDEQYF. Here the CDR3 DNA reads TGCAGTGCTAGAGGGCACAGCGGGAGGGACGAGCAGTACTTC.